The entry below gives a single T cell receptor (beta chain) sequence along with its context. What it binds is unknown. The data belong to a study of T cell responses to AZD1222 COVID-19 vaccine. Study results and caveats: The sample set comprised mostly white British donors with more females, and clonal diversity was possibly underestimated.

After removal of 5 bases from V and 3 bases from J, the junction contained 9 bases not matched to a gene. From germline, CDR1 is MNHEY and CDR2 SMNVEV (reference sequence). The CDR3 contains 17 residues. Assay: immunoSEQ multiplex PCR; the TCRdb copy retains only in-frame clones and omits some. Among about 180,000 clones listed, approximately 90% were seen once. The chain is built from TRBV27 and TRBJ2-7; TRBD2 matches 14 bases. Sequencing used peripheral blood, obtained on day 0 of AZD1222 vaccination. The clonotype comes from an adult in good health. CDR3 sequence reads: CASSPPGTSGGYYEQYF. In DNA, the CDR3 is TGTGCCAGCAGTCCCCCCGGGACTAGCGGGGGATACTACGAGCAGTACTTC.